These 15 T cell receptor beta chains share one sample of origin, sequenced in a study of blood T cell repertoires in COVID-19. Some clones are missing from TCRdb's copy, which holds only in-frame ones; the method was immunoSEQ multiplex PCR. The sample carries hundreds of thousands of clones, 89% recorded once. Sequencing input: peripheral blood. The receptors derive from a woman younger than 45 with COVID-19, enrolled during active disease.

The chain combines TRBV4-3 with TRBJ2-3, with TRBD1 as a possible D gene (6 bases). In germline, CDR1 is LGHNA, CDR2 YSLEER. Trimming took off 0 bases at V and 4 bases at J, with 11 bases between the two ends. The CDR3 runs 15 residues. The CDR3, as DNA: TGCGCCAGCAGCCAAGATCAGGGGCTGGCAGATACGCAGTATTTT. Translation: CASSQDQGLADTQYF.

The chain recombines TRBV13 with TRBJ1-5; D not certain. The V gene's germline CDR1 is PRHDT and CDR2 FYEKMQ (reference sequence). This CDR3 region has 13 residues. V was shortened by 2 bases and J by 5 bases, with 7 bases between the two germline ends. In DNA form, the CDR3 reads TGTGCCAGCAGCTTAAGGAGTGATCAGCCCCAGCATTTT. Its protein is CASSLRSDQPQHF.

The CDR3 nucleotides read TGTGCCAGCAGCCCGACAGGGTTAGAAGGGAACACTGAAGCTTTCTTT. It codes for CASSPTGLEGNTEAFF. The rearrangement links TRBV21-1 to TRBJ1-1; TRBD1, the table's D call, lacks a check against the DNA. TRBV21-1 is a listed pseudogene. The CDR3 extends over 16 amino acids.

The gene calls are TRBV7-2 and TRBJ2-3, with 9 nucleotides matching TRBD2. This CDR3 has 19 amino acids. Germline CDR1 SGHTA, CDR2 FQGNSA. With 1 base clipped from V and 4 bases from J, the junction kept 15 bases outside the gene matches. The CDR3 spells CASSLVALAGQLVSDTQYF. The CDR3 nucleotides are TGTGCCAGCAGCTTAGTAGCGCTAGCGGGACAGTTGGTATCAGATACGCAGTATTTT.

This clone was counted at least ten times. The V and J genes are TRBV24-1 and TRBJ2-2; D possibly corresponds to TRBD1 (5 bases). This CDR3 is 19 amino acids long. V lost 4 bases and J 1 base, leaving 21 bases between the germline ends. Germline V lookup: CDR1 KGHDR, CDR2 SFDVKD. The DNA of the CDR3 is TGTGCCACCAGTGACCGGTACACGCGGACATCCCTGAACACCGGGGAGCTGTTTTTT. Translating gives CATSDRYTRTSLNTGELFF.

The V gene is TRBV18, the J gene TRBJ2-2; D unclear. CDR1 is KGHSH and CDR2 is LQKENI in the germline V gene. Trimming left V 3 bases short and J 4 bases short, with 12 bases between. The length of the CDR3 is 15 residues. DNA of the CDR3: TGTGCCAGCTCACCCCTGCAGGATGGCACCGGGGAGCTGTTTTTT. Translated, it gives CASSPLQDGTGELFF.

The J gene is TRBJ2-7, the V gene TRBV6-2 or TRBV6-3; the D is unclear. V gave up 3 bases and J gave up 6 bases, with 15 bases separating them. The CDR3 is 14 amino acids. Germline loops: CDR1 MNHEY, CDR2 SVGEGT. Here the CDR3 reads CASSYSSTGLEQYF. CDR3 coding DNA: TGTGCCAGCAGTTATTCATCAACGGGTCTCGAGCAGTACTTC.

Here the CDR3 reads CASSFRQGILPCYEQYV. CDR3 coding DNA: TGCGCCAGCAGCTTTCGACAGGGAATACTCCCATGCTACGAGCAGTACGTC. This chain joins TRBV5-1 and TRBJ2-7; 7 bases agree with TRBD1. The CDR3 sequence is 17 residues long. V shed 2 bases, J shed 3 bases, and the junction held 14 bases outside the gene matches. Germline CDR1 SGHRS, CDR2 YFSETQ.

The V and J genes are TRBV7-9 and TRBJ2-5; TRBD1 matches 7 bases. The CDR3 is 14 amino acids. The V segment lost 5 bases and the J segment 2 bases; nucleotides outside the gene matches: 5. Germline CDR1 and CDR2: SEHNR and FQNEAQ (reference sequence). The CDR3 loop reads CASSDTTGQETQYF. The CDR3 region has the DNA TGTGCCAGCAGCGACACGACAGGGCAAGAGACCCAGTACTTC.

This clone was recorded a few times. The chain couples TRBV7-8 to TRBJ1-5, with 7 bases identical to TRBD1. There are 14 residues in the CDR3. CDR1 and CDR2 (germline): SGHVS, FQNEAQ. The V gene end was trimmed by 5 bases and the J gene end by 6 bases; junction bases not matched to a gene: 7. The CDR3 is CASSRGRVIQPQHF. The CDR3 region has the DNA TGTGCCAGCAGCAGGGGGCGGGTGATTCAGCCCCAGCATTTT.

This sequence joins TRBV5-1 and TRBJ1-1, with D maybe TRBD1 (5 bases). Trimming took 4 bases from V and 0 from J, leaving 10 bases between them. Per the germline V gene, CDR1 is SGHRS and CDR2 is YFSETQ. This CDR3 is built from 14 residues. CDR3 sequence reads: CASSPEGLNTEAFF. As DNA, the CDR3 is TGCGCCAGCAGCCCGGAGGGACTGAACACTGAAGCTTTCTTT.

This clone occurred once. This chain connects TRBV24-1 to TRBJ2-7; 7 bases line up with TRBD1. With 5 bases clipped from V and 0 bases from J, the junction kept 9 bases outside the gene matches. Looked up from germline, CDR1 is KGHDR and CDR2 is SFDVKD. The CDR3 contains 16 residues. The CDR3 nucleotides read TGTGCCACCAGTGCCGCCGACAGGGAACCCTCCTACGAGCAGTACTTC. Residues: CATSAADREPSYEQYF.

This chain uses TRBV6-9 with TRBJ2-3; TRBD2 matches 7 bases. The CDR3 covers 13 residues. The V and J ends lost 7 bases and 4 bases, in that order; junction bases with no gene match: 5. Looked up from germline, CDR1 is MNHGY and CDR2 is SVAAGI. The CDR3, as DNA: TGTGCCAGCACCGCCGGGAGGCCAGATACGCAGTATTTT. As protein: CASTAGRPDTQYF.

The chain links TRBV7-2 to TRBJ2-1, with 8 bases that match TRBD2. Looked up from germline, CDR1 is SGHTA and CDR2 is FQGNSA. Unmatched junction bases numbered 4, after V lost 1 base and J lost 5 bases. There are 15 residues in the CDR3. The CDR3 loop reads CASSLDTSGHNEQFF. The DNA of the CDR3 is TGTGCCAGCAGCTTAGATACTAGCGGTCACAATGAGCAGTTCTTC.

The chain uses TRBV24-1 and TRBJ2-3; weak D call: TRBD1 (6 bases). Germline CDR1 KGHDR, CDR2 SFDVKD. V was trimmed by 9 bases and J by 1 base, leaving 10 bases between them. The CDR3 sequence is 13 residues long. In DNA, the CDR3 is TGTGCCACCGGGGGCTGGGGCACAGATACGCAGTATTTT. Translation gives CATGGWGTDTQYF.